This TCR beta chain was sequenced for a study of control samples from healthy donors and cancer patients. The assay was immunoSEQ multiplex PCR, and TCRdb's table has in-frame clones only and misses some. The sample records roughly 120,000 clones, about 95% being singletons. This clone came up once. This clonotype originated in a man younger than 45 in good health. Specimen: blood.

Here the CDR3 reads CASSLRQGRRAEAFF. Written as DNA, the CDR3 is TGTGCCAGCAGTTTAAGGCAGGGCCGGAGGGCTGAAGCTTTCTTT. The genes are TRBV27 and TRBJ1-1, with D maybe TRBD1 (5 bases). The ends were cut back, 2 bases at V and 6 bases at J, with 16 bases in the middle. The CDR3 loop spans 15 amino acids. Germline V gives CDR1 MNHEY, CDR2 SMNVEV (reference sequence).